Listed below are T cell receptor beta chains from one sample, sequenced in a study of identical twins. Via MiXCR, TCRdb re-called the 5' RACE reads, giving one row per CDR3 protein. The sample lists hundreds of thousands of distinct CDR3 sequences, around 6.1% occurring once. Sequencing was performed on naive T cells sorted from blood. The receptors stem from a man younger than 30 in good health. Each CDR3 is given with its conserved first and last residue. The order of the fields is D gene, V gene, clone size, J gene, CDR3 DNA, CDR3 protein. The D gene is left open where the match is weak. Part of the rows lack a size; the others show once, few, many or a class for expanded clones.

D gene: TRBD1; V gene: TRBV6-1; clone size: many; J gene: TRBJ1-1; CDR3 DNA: TGTGCCAGCAGATTGACAGGGTTTGCAACTGAAGCTTTCTTT; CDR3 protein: CASRLTGFATEAFF
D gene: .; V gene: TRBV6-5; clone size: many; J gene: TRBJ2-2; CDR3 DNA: TGTGCCAGCAGTTGGAGCGGGAACACCGGGGAGCTGTTTTTT; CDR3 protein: CASSWSGNTGELFF
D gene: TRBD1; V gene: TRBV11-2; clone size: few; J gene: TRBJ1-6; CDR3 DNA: TGTGCCAGCAGCATCTCCGGGACAGGGAAGAGGACACCCCTCCACTTT; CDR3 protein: CASSISGTGKRTPLHF
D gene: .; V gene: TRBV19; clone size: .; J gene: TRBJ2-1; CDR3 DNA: TGTGCCAGTAGTGTACTTTCCTTTGATGAGCAGTTCTTC; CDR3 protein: CASSVLSFDEQFF
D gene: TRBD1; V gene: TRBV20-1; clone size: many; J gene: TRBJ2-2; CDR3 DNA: TGCAGTGCCTTTTTCAGGGGGCACGGTTCCGGGGAGCTGTTTTTT; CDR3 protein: CSAFFRGHGSGELFF
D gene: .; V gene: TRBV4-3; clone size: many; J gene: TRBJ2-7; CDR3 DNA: TGCGCCAGCAGCCAAGTTGTGACGACAACCCTCCCCTACGAGCAGTACTTC; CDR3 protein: CASSQVVTTTLPYEQYF
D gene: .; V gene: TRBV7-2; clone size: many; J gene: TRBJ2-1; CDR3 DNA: TGTGCCAGCAGCCTAACGGGGTTCAAGGTCTACAATGAGCAGTTCTTC; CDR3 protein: CASSLTGFKVYNEQFF
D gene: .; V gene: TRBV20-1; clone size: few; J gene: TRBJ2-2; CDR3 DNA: TGCAGTGCTAGCCGTGGGGTGGATGGGGAGCTGTTTTTT; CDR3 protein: CSASRGVDGELFF
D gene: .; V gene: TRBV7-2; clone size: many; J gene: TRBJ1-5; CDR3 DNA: TGTGCCAGCAGCTTAGGGGAATATCAGCCCCAGCATTTT; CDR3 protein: CASSLGEYQPQHF
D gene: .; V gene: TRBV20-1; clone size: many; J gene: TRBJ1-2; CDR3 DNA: TGCAGTGCTAGAGACGGTAGCAGAGATGGCTACACCTTC; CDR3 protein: CSARDGSRDGYTF
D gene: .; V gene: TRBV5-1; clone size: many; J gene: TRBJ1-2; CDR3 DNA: TGCGCCAGCAGCGGGCACCCGCTTTTTTATGGCTACACCTTC; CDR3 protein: CASSGHPLFYGYTF
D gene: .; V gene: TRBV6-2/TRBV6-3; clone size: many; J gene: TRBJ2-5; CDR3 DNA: TGTGCCAGCAGTTCCTCTCTTCTCACAGAGACCCAGTACTTC; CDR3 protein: CASSSSLLTETQYF
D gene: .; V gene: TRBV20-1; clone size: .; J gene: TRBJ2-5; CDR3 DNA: TGCAGTGCCGAGGCCGCTCCGACCCAGTACTTC; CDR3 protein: CSAEAAPTQYF
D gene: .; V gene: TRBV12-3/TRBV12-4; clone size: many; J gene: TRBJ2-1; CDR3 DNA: TGTGCCAGCAGCCAAGCTGGACTCAATGAGCAGTTCTTC; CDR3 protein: CASSQAGLNEQFF